The clone carrying this T cell receptor beta chain was seen a few times. Its antigen is unidentified. These data originate in a study of beta chain features in type 1 diabetes. cDNA synthesis used the whole RNA isolate, giving expressed TCRB sequences. Repertoires were generated with immunoSEQ multiplex PCR, while TCRdb's copy carries only in-frame clones and drops some. The sample yields some 350,000 clones, 9.5% to 10% seen once. This CDR3 comprises 16 residues. V shed 4 bases and J 6 bases; nucleotides not matched to a gene: 9. Germline V gene sequence: CDR1 SEHNR, CDR2 FQNEAQ (reference sequence). Study results and caveats: Among all four CD4+ subsets, Type 1 diabetes patients had TCRB CDR3s that were moderately but significantly shorter.

The chain joins TRBV7-9 to TRBJ2-2, with 9 positions matching TRBD1. This receptor was identified in a man aged 25 to 40 with type 1 diabetes. The specimen sequenced was central memory CD4+ T cells from blood. The CDR3 loop is CASSYPGQGVAGELFF. The CDR3 DNA sequence: TGTGCCAGCAGCTATCCGGGACAGGGCGTGGCCGGGGAGCTGTTTTTT.